The 3 T cell receptor beta chains below all came from one sample that was sequenced in a study of blood T cell repertoires in COVID-19. Libraries were prepared by immunoSEQ multiplex PCR; TCRdb keeps only in-frame clonotypes and omits some of them. Of around 250,000 clones listed, approximately 89% were seen once; the top ten hold approximately 2.9%. The source material was PBMCs or T cells enriched from blood (not recorded which). All receptors come from a man in his forties or fifties who had been exposed to COVID-19.

The chain uses TRBV5-6 and TRBJ2-7, with unresolved D. There are 14 residues in the CDR3. The V end was cut by 4 bases, the J end by 2 bases, with 13 bases between. Germline V CDR1 and CDR2: SGHDT, YYEEEE. The CDR3 DNA follows: TGTGCCAGCAGCGCACTCATCTCCGCCTACGAGCAGTACTTC. Translating gives CASSALISAYEQYF.

The chain couples TRBV15 to TRBJ1-2; D call uncertain. Germline V gives CDR1 LNHNV, CDR2 YYDKDF (reference sequence). The V and J ends lost 0 bases and 12 bases respectively, with 23 bases between them. The CDR3 is made up of 16 amino acids. CDR3 DNA sequence: TGTGCCACCAGCAGAGAGAACCGGGGAGGGAAGAATTTGGACACCTTC. It is translated as CATSRENRGGKNLDTF.

The chain uses TRBV4-3 and TRBJ2-1, with 10 positions matching TRBD2. The CDR3 loop spans 19 amino acids. Germline loops: CDR1 LGHNA, CDR2 YSLEER. The ends lost 1 base at V and 0 bases at J; junction bases unmatched: 9. The DNA for the CDR3 is TGCGCCAGCAGCCAAGGCTTTAGCGGGGGGCTTAGCTCCTACAATGAGCAGTTCTTC. Translation gives CASSQGFSGGLSSYNEQFF.